This T cell receptor (beta chain) appears in the sequencing data of a study of cytomegalovirus exposure and HLA in healthy donors. Looked up from germline, CDR1 is SGHNT and CDR2 is YYREEE (reference sequence). The J segment lost 4 bases and the V segment lost 0 bases, leaving 0 bases of the junction unmatched. The CDR3 consists of 13 residues. Study-wide results and limits: In vitro experiments confirmed that three CMV-associated chains were specific for CMV antigens. Roughly even sequencing depth across donors was the assumption behind the presence/absence analyses.

Both 60 Vbeta primers and 13 Jbeta primers went into the PCR. How the authors handled the data: In a later analysis, around 10 million of 65 million to 90 million unique beta chains occurred in at least two donors. Method: immunoSEQ multiplex PCR; TCRdb's copy keeps in-frame clones and lacks some. V and J calls and clone size are those listed in that table; D and trimming were worked out from the DNA. The data show approximately 100,000 clones, over 65% seen once. On this clone: The antigen remains unidentified.

The sequence came from a man aged 30-40 years in good health and CMV-seronegative. The chain combines TRBV5-4 with TRBJ2-7; TRBD1 matches at 8 bases. Sequenced sample: PBMCs. The CDR3 DNA sequence: TGTGCCAGCAGCTTGGACAGGGGGTACGAGCAGTACTTC. This sequence encodes CASSLDRGYEQYF.